This TCR beta chain was obtained from a study of blood T cell repertoires in COVID-19. For the study at large: There were acute and convalescent COVID-19 samples, and they came from the United States, Italy and Spain. T cells, B-cell-depleted T cells, or PBMCs supplied cDNA or gDNA.

Germline V gene data show CDR1 as MNHEY and CDR2 as SVGAGI. The CDR3 length is 15 residues. The V end was cut by 6 bases, the J end by 3 bases, with 17 bases between. As processed by the authors: By means of reference gene primer amplification, nucleated cell counts were estimated. Here immunoSEQ multiplex PCR was the method, and the copy in TCRdb shows in-frame clones only, minus some. V and J calls and clone size are those listed in that table; D and trimming were worked out from the DNA. Among 100,000 to 150,000 clones, around 82% were seen once, and the ten largest hold 5.9%. Sequenced: peripheral blood. The chain couples TRBV6-5 to TRBJ1-2, with D hard to call. The receptor was isolated from an elderly man with active or convalescent COVID-19. Written as DNA, the CDR3 is TGTGCCAGCAGCCCCGGGCAGGAGGGATACTATGGCTACACCTTC. Its protein product is CASSPGQEGYYGYTF.